This T cell receptor (beta chain) was observed in a study of blood T cell repertoires in COVID-19. Study context: COVID-19 samples, acute and convalescent, were from the United States, Italy and Spain. PBMCs, B-cell-depleted T cells, or T cells provided the cDNA or gDNA that made up the material.

The CDR3 is made up of 15 amino acids. The ends were cut back, 0 bases at V and 0 bases at J, with 8 bases in the middle. Germline CDR1 SGHVS, CDR2 FNYEAQ. Profiling relied on immunoSEQ multiplex PCR, and the TCRdb table lists in-frame clones only, not all of them. This sample carries about 360,000 clones, 88% of them seen once, and the ten largest clones take approximately 2%. This receptor was identified in a woman aged 40 to 55 with acute COVID-19. The V call is TRBV7-6, the J call TRBJ1-1; D possibly corresponds to TRBD1 (5 bases). The sequencing input was PBMCs or T cells enriched from blood (not recorded which). The CDR3 here is CASSLAQGLNTEAFF. The CDR3 DNA sequence: TGTGCCAGCAGCTTAGCCCAGGGCTTGAACACTGAAGCTTTCTTT. Full variable domain (missing parts from reference TRBV7-6 and TRBJ1-1): GAGVSQSPRYKVTKRGQDVALRCDPISGHVSLYWYRQALGQGPEFLTYFNYEAQQDKSGLPNDRFSAERPEGSISTLTIQRTEQRDSAMYRCASSLAQGLNTEAFFGQGTRLTVV.